This record looks at one TCR beta chain sequence and its context. Its antigen is still unknown. These data originate in a study of cytomegalovirus exposure and HLA in healthy donors. Background on the study: The 120 or so validation repertoires used the same platform as the 650 to 850 first-cohort repertoires, a later analysis reported.

Study-wide points: Clusters of TCRs from the first cohort tended to co-occur in the roughly 120 validation repertoires (as a later analysis found).

Produced via immunoSEQ multiplex PCR; TCRdb's table is partial and in-frame only. The sample lists some 170,000 clones; around nine tenths were seen once. V was cut by 0 bases and J by 4 bases, with 13 bases left in between. Germline V gene sequence: CDR1 SGHRS, CDR2 YFSETQ. The CDR3 totals 16 residues. The validation cohort, a group of 90 to 150 subjects, included the donors and was separate from the roughly 670-subject first cohort. The TCR comes from a man aged 25-45 years in good health and CMV-seropositive. J is TRBJ2-2 and V is TRBV5-1; a possible D gene is TRBD1 (5 bases). Sequenced sample: PBMCs. This chain's CDR3 is CASSLESVRATGELFF. The CDR3 nucleotides read TGCGCCAGCAGCTTGGAATCGGTCAGGGCCACCGGGGAGCTGTTTTTT.